This T cell receptor (beta chain) was retrieved from a study of siplizumab effects on memory and regulatory T cells. Findings and limits, study-wide: It seemed that naive T cells were more diverse than memory cells and were major contributors to the alloresponse.

Assays were performed on roughly 90,000 TCR templates per sample. The method was immunoSEQ multiplex PCR; TCRdb's version includes in-frame clones alone and lacks a portion of them. Of about 100,000 clones in the sample, roughly nine tenths were seen once. This clone was recorded only once. Its specificity is not known. Germline V gene lookup returns CDR1 LNHDA and CDR2 SQIVND (reference sequence). The CDR3 totals 14 residues. V gave up 6 bases and J gave up 4 bases; unmatched junction bases: 4. Sequencing used Tregs sorted from blood. The TCR sequence derives from a human donor in good health. The chain links TRBV19 to TRBJ2-1; 9 bases agree with TRBD2. The CDR3 reads CASSRLADYNEQFF. The CDR3 DNA follows: TGTGCCAGTAGCCGACTAGCGGATTACAATGAGCAGTTCTTC. Using reference TRBV19 and TRBJ2-1 for the parts outside the CDR3, the full variable domain is DGGITQSPKYLFRKEGQNVTLSCEQNLNHDAMYWYRQDPGQGLRLIYYSQIVNDFQKGDIAEGYSVSREKKESFPLTVTSAQKNPTAFYLCASSRLADYNEQFFGPGTRLTVL.